A selection of T cell receptor beta chains follows, all from one sample in a study of T cells in Graves' hyperthyroidism and ophthalmopathy. TCRdb re-analysed the multiplex PCR reads in MiXCR, keeping a single row per CDR3 protein. The data contain 250,000 to 300,000 distinct CDR3 sequences, about 15% of them seen just once; the ten biggest clones take up more than 10%. The specimen was blood. The receptors here all came from a woman aged 40 to 49 with Graves' hyperthyroidism that later progressed to Graves' ophthalmopathy. CDR3s include the opening cysteine and the closing phenylalanine or tryptophan. The order of the fields is J gene, V gene, D gene, clone size, CDR3 DNA, CDR3 protein. D genes are given only for firm matches. Clone sizes are given selectively: once, few, many, or a class where the clone is expanded.

TRBJ2-3 | TRBV5-1 | TRBD2 | many | TGCGCCAGCACCACGGGGGGAGTGCGAGATACGCAGTATTTT | CASTTGGVRDTQYF
TRBJ1-4 | TRBV6-5 | - | many | TGTGCCAGCAGTTACTCTACATGGACCCCCCGTGGAGCAAAACTGTTTTTT | CASSYSTWTPRGAKLFF
TRBJ2-1 | TRBV19 | TRBD2 | few | TGTGCCAGTAGTACCCTAGGACTAGCGGGATCCTACAATGAGCAGTTCTTC | CASSTLGLAGSYNEQFF
TRBJ2-5 | TRBV6-5 | TRBD1 | few | TGTGCCTGCAGTTTGGACAGGGTAGAGACCCAGTACTTC | CACSLDRVETQYF
TRBJ2-3 | TRBV18 | - | many | TGTGCCAGCTCACCTTACGCCACAGATACGCAGTATTTT | CASSPYATDTQYF
TRBJ2-1 | TRBV6-1 | TRBD2 | many | TGTGCCAGCAGTCCATGGGGACTAGTAGGCGATGAGCAGTTCTTC | CASSPWGLVGDEQFF
TRBJ2-6 | TRBV5-1 | TRBD2 | - | TGCGCCAGCACCTTTTTCGCCGCGGGAGAGGTCGCATTGACTTTC | CASTFFAAGEVALTF
TRBJ1-1 | TRBV5-5 | - | many | TGTGCCAGCAGCTTGTCAGGGTATGTGACTGAAGCTTTCTTT | CASSLSGYVTEAFF
TRBJ2-3 | TRBV5-4 | TRBD2 | - | TGTGCCAGCAGCTTGGCAGCTAGCGGGAGTTTTTATAGCACAGATACGCAGTATTTT | CASSLAASGSFYSTDTQYF
TRBJ1-1 | TRBV10-3 | - | - | TGTGCCACATCATACCCCCGAGGGAGGGACGCTGAAGCTTTCTTT | CATSYPRGRDAEAFF
TRBJ2-2 | TRBV7-2 | - | few | TGTGCCAGCAGCTTAGTTGTACTAGCGCCAGGGGCCGGGGAGCTGTTTTTT | CASSLVVLAPGAGELFF
TRBJ2-7 | TRBV30 | TRBD1 | many | TGTGCCTGGAGCCCGTTAGGGGGCTCTGCGTGGGAGCAGTACTTC | CAWSPLGGSAWEQYF
TRBJ2-2 | TRBV14 | - | many | TGTGCCAGCAGCCTGTGGGGGTCGGCCGGGGAGCTGTTTTTT | CASSLWGSAGELFF
TRBJ2-1 | TRBV11-2 | TRBD2 | many | TGTGCCAGCAGCGTGGGACTAGCGGCCAATGAGCAGTTCTTC | CASSVGLAANEQFF
TRBJ2-7 | TRBV28 | TRBD2 | - | TGTGCCAGCGGGAGGGGTGAGCAGTACTTC | CASGRGEQYF
TRBJ2-3 | TRBV20-1 | - | many | TGCAGTGCTGGAAGTGGGCTCTACACAGATACGCAGTATTTT | CSAGSGLYTDTQYF
TRBJ2-7 | TRBV30 | - | - | TGTGCCTGGAAAACCTTTAGAGGACGGGGATTCTACGAGCAGTACTTC | CAWKTFRGRGFYEQYF
TRBJ2-2 | TRBV2 | TRBD2 | many | TGTGCCAGCATCTGGGGACTAGCGGGAGTTACCGGGGAGCTGTTTTTT | CASIWGLAGVTGELFF
TRBJ2-1 | TRBV6-5 | TRBD2 | few | TGTGCCAGCAGTTCCCGAGGGGCGGGAGTAATGAATGAGCAGTTCTTC | CASSSRGAGVMNEQFF
TRBJ1-1 | TRBV28 | - | many | TGTGCCAGCATCCTACTAATAGGGGAGGCTTTCTTT | CASILLIGEAFF
TRBJ2-3 | TRBV18 | TRBD2 | many | TGTGCCAGCTCACCACGCTTCTTAGCGGGAACAGATACGCAGTATTTT | CASSPRFLAGTDTQYF
TRBJ2-7 | TRBV7-2 | TRBD2 | many | TGTGCCAGCAGCTTAACGTCTAGCGGGCCCTACGAGCAGTACTTC | CASSLTSSGPYEQYF
TRBJ2-3 | TRBV7-9 | - | many | TGTGCCAGCAGCCCCTTGGGGGAGAAGCAGGCAGATACGCAGTATTTT | CASSPLGEKQADTQYF
TRBJ1-1 | TRBV9 | - | - | TGTGCCAGCAGCGTAGAATCAACAGGTAAAGCTTTCTTT | CASSVESTGKAFF
TRBJ2-1 | TRBV28 | TRBD2 | many | TGTGCCAGCAGTTGGAGCGGGAGGGGGGGCTACAATGAGCAGTTCTTC | CASSWSGRGGYNEQFF
TRBJ2-7 | TRBV5-8 | TRBD1 | many | TGTGCCAGCAGCTATCAGACAGGGCAACCCTACGAGCAGTACTTC | CASSYQTGQPYEQYF
TRBJ2-7 | TRBV11-2 | TRBD2 | - | TGTGCCAGCAGCCAAACTAGCGGGACCGGCGAGCAGTACTTC | CASSQTSGTGEQYF
TRBJ1-2 | TRBV6-1 | - | few | TGTGCCAGCATGATCAATCGGGTGTACACCTTC | CASMINRVYTF
TRBJ1-2 | TRBV6-2/TRBV6-3 | - | - | TGTGCCAGCTCCGGACAGACTCACTATGGCTACACCTTC | CASSGQTHYGYTF
TRBJ2-1 | TRBV20-1 | - | few | TGCAGTGCTAGAGATCAGGGTCATGAGCAGTTCTTC | CSARDQGHEQFF
TRBJ1-5 | TRBV19 | - | - | TGTGCCGGGATGGCACAGGGCCCCAATCAGCCCCAGCATTTT | CAGMAQGPNQPQHF
TRBJ2-1 | TRBV11-2 | - | - | TGTGCCAGCAGCTTAGTCCCCTGGGAGGCCGATGAGCAGTTCTTC | CASSLVPWEADEQFF
TRBJ2-3 | TRBV2 | TRBD2 | many | TGTGCCAGCCGTGCGGGAGAGGGCACAGATACGCAGTATTTT | CASRAGEGTDTQYF
TRBJ2-7 | TRBV12-3/TRBV12-4 | - | many | TGTGCCAGCCGGGTGGCCAGCTCCTACGAGCAGTACTTC | CASRVASSYEQYF
TRBJ1-5 | TRBV5-1 | TRBD1 | many | TGCGCCAGCAGCTTGGACGGGGGGGACAGGTCTCGGACAACTTCTCAGCCCCAGCATTTT | CASSLDGGDRSRTTSQPQHF
TRBJ2-5 | TRBV6-1 | - | many | TGTGCCAGCACGACAGGGACTGGAGAGACCCAGTACTTC | CASTTGTGETQYF
TRBJ2-1 | TRBV9 | TRBD2 | few | TGTGCCAGCAGCTCCCCTGGGGGGGAGAGGAAGAATGAGCAGTTCTTC | CASSSPGGERKNEQFF
TRBJ1-5 | TRBV6-1 | TRBD1 | many | TGTGCCAGCAGACCGGGACAGAATAGCAATCAGCCCCAGCATTTT | CASRPGQNSNQPQHF
TRBJ2-6 | TRBV2 | - | many | TGTGCCAGCAGTGGTGGCCGATACTCTGGGGCCAACGTCCTGACTTTC | CASSGGRYSGANVLTF
TRBJ2-5 | TRBV19 | TRBD1 | many | TGTGCCAGTAGCCAGGACAGGGGGCGAGAGACCCAGTACTTC | CASSQDRGRETQYF
TRBJ2-3 | TRBV4-1 | - | few | TGCGCCAGCAGCCAAGACAGAACAGGGCCAGATACGCAGTATTTT | CASSQDRTGPDTQYF
TRBJ2-5 | TRBV7-6 | TRBD2 | - | TGTGCCAGCAGCTCACATGGACTAGCTCTCTTCGAGACCCAGTACTTC | CASSSHGLALFETQYF
TRBJ1-2 | TRBV5-1 | - | many | TGCGCCAGCAGCTCGGGGACAAATCGCTATGGCTACACCTTC | CASSSGTNRYGYTF
TRBJ2-1 | TRBV2 | TRBD2 | many | TGTGCCAGCAGGATAATGACTAGCGGGAGGGACAATGAGCAGTTCTTC | CASRIMTSGRDNEQFF
TRBJ2-7 | TRBV12-3/TRBV12-4 | - | many | TGTGCCAGCAGGCCACCAAGAGACATCTCCTACGAGCAGTACTTC | CASRPPRDISYEQYF
TRBJ2-5 | TRBV20-1 | TRBD2 | many | TGCAGTGCTAGCACTAGCGGGAGAGGAGTCGGCATTAAAGAGACCCAGTACTTC | CSASTSGRGVGIKETQYF
TRBJ2-7 | TRBV20-1 | - | - | TGCAGTGCTACGTCCCCGGAAGTGCCCAACGAGCAGTACTTC | CSATSPEVPNEQYF
TRBJ2-7 | TRBV28 | TRBD2 | - | TGTGCCAGCAGCCTTCCGGGACTAGCGGGAGAACGAGAGAACGAGCAGTACTTC | CASSLPGLAGERENEQYF
TRBJ2-7 | TRBV4-1 | TRBD2 | many | TGCGCCAGCAGCCAAGGTCCTAGCGGTCCTTCCTACGAGCAGTACTTC | CASSQGPSGPSYEQYF
TRBJ1-3 | TRBV13 | - | many | TGTGCCAGCAGCTTCGGACCTACTGGAAACACCATATATTTT | CASSFGPTGNTIYF
TRBJ1-1 | TRBV6-4 | - | many | TGTGCCAGCAGTGTCTACCATTCTGAAGCTTTCTTT | CASSVYHSEAFF
TRBJ2-7 | TRBV9 | TRBD1 | few | TGTGCCAGCAGCGCCACAGGGGATCTCTACGAGCAGTACTTC | CASSATGDLYEQYF
TRBJ2-4 | TRBV28 | - | many | TGTGCCAGCAGTCGCGCCGGGTACCGTAGGAACATTCAGTACTTC | CASSRAGYRRNIQYF